This T cell receptor beta chain was captured in a study of cytomegalovirus exposure and HLA in healthy donors. CDR1 and CDR2 from the germline V gene are MGHRA and YSYEKL. The CDR3 runs 15 residues. Trimming took 3 bases from V and 4 from J; bases not matched to a gene: 5. The data were produced by immunoSEQ multiplex PCR, yet TCRdb's version contains in-frame clones alone and is incomplete. The sample has over 200,000 clones; around 88% are singletons. In this sample, this clone turned up once. The V call is TRBV4-1, the J call TRBJ2-7, with 11 bases matching TRBD2. The clonotype was recovered from a woman in her late teens or twenties in good health and CMV-seronegative. Sequences were obtained from PBMCs. The CDR3 protein is CASSHRLAGPYEQYF. CDR3 coding DNA: TGCGCCAGCAGCCATCGACTAGCGGGACCATACGAGCAGTACTTC.